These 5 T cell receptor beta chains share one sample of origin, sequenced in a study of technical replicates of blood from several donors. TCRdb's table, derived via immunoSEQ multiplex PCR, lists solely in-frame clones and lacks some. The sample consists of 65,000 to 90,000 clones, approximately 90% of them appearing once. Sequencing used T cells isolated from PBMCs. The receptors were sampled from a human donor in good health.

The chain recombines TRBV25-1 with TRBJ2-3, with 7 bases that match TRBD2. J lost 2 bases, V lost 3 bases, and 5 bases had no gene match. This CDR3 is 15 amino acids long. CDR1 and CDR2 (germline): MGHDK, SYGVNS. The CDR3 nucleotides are TGTGCCAGCAGTGATACTAGCGTATACACAGATACGCAGTATTTT. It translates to CASSDTSVYTDTQYF.

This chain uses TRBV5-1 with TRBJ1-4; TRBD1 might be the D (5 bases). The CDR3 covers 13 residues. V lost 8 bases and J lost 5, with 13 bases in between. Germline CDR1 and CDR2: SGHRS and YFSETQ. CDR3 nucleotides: TGCGCCAGTCAGGACACCAACAATGAAAAACTGTTTTTT. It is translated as CASQDTNNEKLFF.

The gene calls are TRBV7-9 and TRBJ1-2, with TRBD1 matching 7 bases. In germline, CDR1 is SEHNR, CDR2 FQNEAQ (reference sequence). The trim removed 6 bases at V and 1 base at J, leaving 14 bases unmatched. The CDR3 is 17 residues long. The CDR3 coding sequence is TGTGCCAGCAGTAGCCCTCAGAGGGGGCAGGGTAACTATGGCTACACCTTC. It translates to CASSSPQRGQGNYGYTF.

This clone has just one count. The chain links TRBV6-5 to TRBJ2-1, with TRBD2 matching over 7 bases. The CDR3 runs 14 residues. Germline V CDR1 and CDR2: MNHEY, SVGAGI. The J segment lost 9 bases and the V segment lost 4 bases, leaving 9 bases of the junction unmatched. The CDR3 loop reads CASSLWRESSEQFF. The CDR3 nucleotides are TGTGCCAGCAGTTTATGGCGGGAGAGTAGTGAGCAGTTCTTC.

The CDR3 sequence is CAWTNLSGSYNEQFF. The CDR3 DNA follows: TGTGCCTGGACCAATCTCTCCGGCTCCTACAATGAGCAGTTCTTC. V usage is TRBV30 and J usage is TRBJ2-1; no reliable D call. Trimming took 4 bases from V and 0 from J, leaving 13 bases between them. Germline V CDR1 and CDR2: GTSNPN, SVGIG (reference sequence). This CDR3 region has 15 residues.